This T cell receptor beta chain emerged from a study of cytomegalovirus exposure and HLA in healthy donors (dated by TCRdb to between 2016 and 2019). For context, the study as a whole: According to an earlier analysis of a few hundred of the donors, about 170 million T cells yielded 100 million or so unique TCR beta sequences and 276 Gb of sequence data. Class I and class II HLA loci were covered by the typing at four-digit resolution. Besides the first cohort of around 700 subjects, a separate validation cohort made up of 120 or so different subjects was used. Typing coverage differed by locus: A, B, C, DRB1 and DQB1 were typed in about 629-640 donors, DQA1 in roughly 510, DPA1 in 600 to 610, and DPB1 in 450 to 490. Four or five DR-DQ haplotypes were treated as single units for association and clustering because of strong linkage in the cohort. Among some 400 genotyped donors of the cohort, an average of around 240,000 unique TCR beta nucleotide sequences were sequenced per donor, about a sixth of them non-productive. A later genetic analysis took genome-wide SNP genotypes for about 55% of the 666 donors and used that subset as a discovery cohort. To predict cytomegalovirus infection status, the study brought together high-throughput TCR immunosequencing, statistical association of individual TCRs with disease status, and machine learning. Using immunosequencing, the study profiled T cell repertoires from 500 to 800 subjects and related those repertoires to cytomegalovirus serostatus. To decide whether each TCR beta V gene segment behaved as functional or pseudogenic, an earlier analysis of some 600 of the donors relied on high-throughput TCR beta sequencing. The study aimed to test whether cataloging public T cell receptors could reveal signatures of past pathogen exposure. A later analysis re-examined previously published TCR beta repertoires from hundreds of donors and added high-resolution HLA genotyping to investigate patterns of TCR occurrence. All discovery cohort repertoires had been generated using a single sequencing platform. Alongside the repertoire data, information on donor age, sex, ethnicity and CMV serostatus was compiled. Rather than using new phenotypic data, the later analysis identified candidate immune exposures from TCR beta sequences and from how often those sequences occurred across donors. An early release that covered some 640 HLA-typed donors contained approximately 300 gigabases of sequencing data and around 85 million unique TCR sequences. The genetic ancestry cluster associated with self-reported Caucasian donors included 81% of the roughly 400 genotyped donors. The paper's findings and limits, for the study overall: A total of roughly 160 TCR beta chains were listed by the study as associated with cytomegalovirus. In a later analysis, most CMV-associated TCR beta chains were found to appear HLA-restricted, with HLA associations seemingly driven largely by CMV exposure. Cytomegalovirus status was reported to be diagnosed by the classifier with high specificity and sensitivity in both the original and validation cohorts. In a later analysis, TCR association rates were found to vary across HLA loci, with the most associated TCRs seen for DRB1 alleles and the fewest for HLA-C alleles. It was suggested by the authors that the approach could potentially be generalized to other disease states and immunological phenotypes. Compared with the roughly 720-donor mean, donors in an Asian-associated ancestry cluster had fewer N-insertions in productive TCRs, according to a later genetic analysis. Because HLA typing was missing for some donors at each locus, association tests included only the typed subset. The 87-base-pair reads could not distinguish some IMGT-functional V segments, including TRBV6-2 and TRBV6-3, so those segments were excluded. A cluster of highly shared sequence variants was judged likely to represent a technical artifact of the sequencing pipeline. Assigning TCR associations to individual alleles was difficult when HLA alleles, especially DR and DQ, strongly co-occurred. Seventeen rarely observed V segments, including chromosome 9 orphons, were excluded from the earlier analysis of about 610 of the donors because counts were too low. A later analysis associated about 16,000 TCR beta sequences with specific HLA alleles at a false discovery rate of 0.05. In a later genetic analysis, a missense DCLRE1C variant was associated with V-gene and J-gene trimming of TCR beta chains, and the association was replicated in an independent cohort. An earlier analysis of around 540 of the donors showed that most TCR beta V segments appeared in productive rearrangements either about 87% or about 30% of the time, which broadly matched IMGT annotations. While some public TCRs were present in many individuals, most TCR sequences turned up only very rarely across donors. The only immune exposure information available for the cohort was CMV serostatus. In this cohort, only TCR beta chains were sequenced, and detectable features were limited by the absence of alpha or paired-chain data. Presence/absence analyses assumed roughly uniform sequencing depth across donors, an assumption that may not hold. A further reported finding was that TCR beta sequences accurately predicted the HLA-A and HLA-B alleles for most subjects in the first cohort. In vitro tests confirmed that a few of the cytomegalovirus-associated TCR beta chains recognize cytomegalovirus antigens. Correlated functional status among segregating V segments might be attributable to linkage disequilibrium, but an unknown experimental factor could not be ruled out. Compared with equally common non-associated chains, HLA-associated TCR beta chains in a later analysis were more clonally expanded and had lower generation probabilities. According to a later analysis, parvovirus B19, influenza, CMV and Epstein-Barr virus appeared linked to several top co-occurrence clusters.

A word on this clone: Its cognate antigen has yet to be identified. It has no much larger one-base neighbor in the sample; base qualities were not kept.

Trimming accounts for 8 bases at V and 7 bases at J, while the number of junction bases matched to no gene is 5. The CDR1 and CDR2 encoded by the germline V gene are MGHDK and SYGVNS. From its cysteine to its phenylalanine, the CDR3 spans 13 amino acids. Only the CDR3 part of the read is kept: 39 bases, read in frame from the first base. The method was the immunoSEQ multiplex PCR assay. For the multiplex PCR, a mixture combining 60 forward primers for TCR Vbeta segments and 13 reverse primers for TCR Jbeta segments was used. A multiplex PCR assay on genomic DNA amplified the CDR3 region of rearranged TCR beta genes. Amplified TCR beta libraries were sequenced as 87-base-pair reads on the Illumina HiSeq System. As for how the authors treated the data: Across the 670 or so repertoires, a later analysis counted some 80 million unique TCR beta chains, roughly 11 million of which were shared by at least two donors. Raw reads were error-corrected and collapsed into unique sequences with a nearest-neighbor algorithm that merged closely related sequences to remove PCR and sequencing errors. To assign V, D and J gene segments, CDR3 sequences were aligned to IMGT reference sequences. For a sequence to be retained, at least a six-nucleotide match to both a V gene segment and a J gene segment was required. A rearrangement was called productive if the CDR3 had no stop codons and remained in frame with V and J, and every other rearrangement was called non-productive. Following IMGT convention, CDR3 was defined as the stretch from the second conserved V-encoded cysteine up to the conserved J-encoded phenylalanine. The earlier analysis of a few hundred of the donors excluded sequences that lacked an unambiguous match to a single V gene segment. In an earlier analysis of several hundred of the donors, V segments were called functional above 56.7% productive rearrangements and were called segregating when the between-donor standard deviation exceeded 5%. To diagnose cytomegalovirus status from the catalog of TCR beta chain sequences, a statistical classification framework was built. In a later analysis, V and J genes were assigned by comparing TCR nucleotide sequences against IMGT/GENE-DB human TR gene sequences. Using the TCRdist pipeline, a later analysis assigned CDR3 sequences along with most-parsimonious VDJ recombination scenarios. A later analysis defined each TCR beta chain by its CDR3 amino acid sequence plus V-gene family, and excluded reads lacking a unique V-gene family. In a later analysis, 450 to 600 highly shared, low-generation-probability nucleotide sequences were removed to address suspected cross-contamination and a sequencing artifact. For each public chain, a later analysis derived a clonal expansion index from normalized ranks of inferred template counts within each repertoire. In a later analysis, generation probabilities were computed with a VDJ recombination model fitted to out-of-frame rearrangements, and the resulting probabilities were checked against IGoR. In a later analysis, hypergeometric tests were used to score TCR-TCR, TCR-HLA and TCR-CMV co-occurrence, with a repertoire-size bias correction applied to TCR pairs. In a later analysis, false discovery rates were estimated by permuting HLA or CMV assignments 20 times. A later analysis grouped co-occurring TCRs with DBSCAN, adding TCRdist sequence similarity when clustering within HLA-allele-positive subsets. Repertoires with fewer than 30,000 or more than 120,000 public chains were left out of co-occurrence clustering, as were about 5 repertoires with anomalous nucleotide sharing. As stored in TCRdb, this immuneACCESS dataset retains in-frame rearrangements with V and J assigned. A fraction of the clones does not appear; measured against another copy, unresolved V genes explain less than half of the discrepancy, and the remainder lacks a known reason. V, J and clone size are those of that table, while D and trimming were read from the DNA. This sample comprises around 65,000 clones, 55% to 75% of them detected only once. 15% to 20% of the sample is in the top ten clones.

The cohort was made up of several hundred healthy bone marrow donors. At the time of sampling, every cohort member was nominally healthy, though immune exposures that went unrecorded were likely present. The donor was CMV seropositive and belonged to the group of around 300 seropositive cohort members. Every donor gave a peripheral blood sample, and the peripheral blood mononuclear cells from that sample were used for TCR beta sequencing. The Qiagen DNeasy Blood Extraction Kit was used to extract genomic DNA from the blood cell samples. Sequenced: PBMCs. The receptor's source is a man aged 35-49 years in good health and CMV-seropositive. The chain is encoded by TRBV25-1 joined to TRBJ1-6; 7 junctional bases match TRBD1. The CDR3 has the sequence CASARGNNSPLHF. The DNA reads as follows: TGTGCCAGCGCCAGGGGGAACAATTCACCCCTCCACTTT.